A selection of T cell receptor beta chains follows, all from one sample in a study of early stage breast cancer tumors. Using immunoSEQ multiplex PCR, the repertoire was profiled, and TCRdb retains in-frame clones only, with some absent. The profile covers about 50,000 clones, with about 77% appearing a single time and roughly 3.4% taken by the ten largest. The source material was blood. These receptors originate from a person in their 40s with breast cancer. Both conserved end residues are part of each CDR3. A D gene is named only where the DNA matches it firmly. Clone size is not always given. Where it is, it says once, few, many or a class for expanded clones.

J: TRBJ2-4; D: -; size: -; V: TRBV19; DNA: TGTGCCAGTAGTAACCCCTTAGGCATTCAGTACTTC; CDR3: CASSNPLGIQYF
J: TRBJ2-7; D: -; size: -; V: TRBV11-3; DNA: TGTGCCAGCAGCTTAGGCTCCCGAGTAGCGGCCTCCTACGAGCAGTACTTC; CDR3: CASSLGSRVAASYEQYF
J: TRBJ2-2; D: -; size: -; V: TRBV7-6; DNA: TGTGCCAGCAGCTTAGCAGGGGGGCCCGCCACCGGGGAGCTGTTTTTT; CDR3: CASSLAGGPATGELFF
J: TRBJ2-1; D: TRBD2; size: -; V: TRBV27; DNA: TGTGCCAGCAGCTACTCGGGACTAGCGGGAGATGAGCAGTTCTTC; CDR3: CASSYSGLAGDEQFF
J: TRBJ1-1; D: -; size: -; V: TRBV5-1; DNA: TGCGCCAGCAGCCGAACAGGGTCAGGGATGAACACTGAAGCTTTCTTT; CDR3: CASSRTGSGMNTEAFF
J: TRBJ1-1; D: -; size: -; V: TRBV10-3; DNA: TGTGCCACAAATCGGGAGGGCGGCCCCATGAACACTGAAGCTTTCTTT; CDR3: CATNREGGPMNTEAFF
J: TRBJ2-1; D: -; size: -; V: TRBV5-1; DNA: TGCGCCAGCAGCTTAGTCGCCGGACTGGGTGAGCAGTTCTTC; CDR3: CASSLVAGLGEQFF
J: TRBJ2-7; D: TRBD1; size: -; V: TRBV19; DNA: TGTGCCAGTAGTATAGATCTGGCGACAGGGCTGACCTACGAGCAGTACTTC; CDR3: CASSIDLATGLTYEQYF
J: TRBJ2-7; D: TRBD1; size: -; V: TRBV30; DNA: TGTGCCTGGAGCCAGGGGGCAGGCCTAGTAGTGCAGTACTTC; CDR3: CAWSQGAGLVVQYF
J: TRBJ2-7; D: -; size: few; V: TRBV15; DNA: TGTGCCACCAGCAGAGATGGCGACAGTACCTACGAGCAGTACTTC; CDR3: CATSRDGDSTYEQYF
J: TRBJ1-3; D: TRBD1; size: -; V: TRBV5-1; DNA: TGCGCCAGCAGCTTACAGACGACAGGGAACGGAAACACCATATATTTT; CDR3: CASSLQTTGNGNTIYF
J: TRBJ2-1; D: -; size: -; V: TRBV6-5; DNA: TGTGCCAGCGCGAGTTGGGGTAATGAGCAGTTCTTC; CDR3: CASASWGNEQFF
J: TRBJ1-2; D: TRBD1; size: -; V: TRBV2; DNA: TGTGCCAGCAGTGAAAGGGGGCGGGCTGGAGGCTACACCTTC; CDR3: CASSERGRAGGYTF
J: TRBJ2-5; D: -; size: -; V: TRBV19; DNA: TGTGCCAGTAGGGTACAGGGACAAGAGACCCAGTACTTC; CDR3: CASRVQGQETQYF
J: TRBJ2-7; D: -; size: -; V: TRBV15; DNA: TGTGCCACCAGCAGAGTGGGGGATGAGGAGCAGTACTTC; CDR3: CATSRVGDEEQYF
J: TRBJ1-4; D: -; size: -; V: TRBV23-1; DNA: TGCGCCAGCAGTCGGTGGGGGGTGGCACCTAATGAAAAACTGTTTTTT; CDR3: CASSRWGVAPNEKLFF
J: TRBJ2-2; D: -; size: -; V: TRBV7-9; DNA: TGTGCCAGCAGCCCCCGGAACACCGGGGAGCTGTTTTTT; CDR3: CASSPRNTGELFF
J: TRBJ2-5; D: -; size: -; V: TRBV7-9; DNA: TGTGCCAGCAGCTTAGGATCGAACTGGGGAGAGACCCAGTACTTC; CDR3: CASSLGSNWGETQYF
J: TRBJ1-1; D: -; size: -; V: TRBV7-9; DNA: TGTGCCAGCAGCGCAAGTCCTTGGATGGCTTTCTTT; CDR3: CASSASPWMAFF
J: TRBJ2-1; D: -; size: -; V: TRBV11-2; DNA: TGTGCCAGCAGCTTAAGAGCACGGGCCTCCTACAATGAGCAGTTCTTC; CDR3: CASSLRARASYNEQFF
J: TRBJ1-1; D: -; size: few; V: TRBV7-2; DNA: TGTGCCAGCAGCGCAACGGGAACCCGGGCCGCCAGTGCTTTCTTT; CDR3: CASSATGTRAASAFF
J: TRBJ1-4; D: -; size: once; V: TRBV15; DNA: TGTGCCACCAGCAGAGGATTAAACACAGCCATTAATGAAAAACTGTTTTTT; CDR3: CATSRGLNTAINEKLFF
J: TRBJ1-1; D: -; size: -; V: TRBV20-1; DNA: TGCAGTGCTAGTGAGAACACTGAAGCTTTCTTT; CDR3: CSASENTEAFF
J: TRBJ2-4; D: TRBD2; size: -; V: TRBV4-2; DNA: TGTGCCAGCAGCGACACTAGCGGGGAAGGCATTCAGTACTTC; CDR3: CASSDTSGEGIQYF
J: TRBJ1-1; D: -; size: -; V: TRBV18; DNA: TGTGCCAGCTCACCACCAAAAGGGGTAGGGGAAGCTTTCTTT; CDR3: CASSPPKGVGEAFF
J: TRBJ2-3; D: -; size: -; V: TRBV11-1; DNA: TGTGCCAGCAGCTACTCGTTTGGGGGGAGAGCAGATACGCAGTATTTT; CDR3: CASSYSFGGRADTQYF
J: TRBJ1-5; D: TRBD1; size: -; V: TRBV6-6; DNA: TGTGCCAGCAGGCCTCCCAGACAGGGAGGGAATCAGCCCCAGCATTTT; CDR3: CASRPPRQGGNQPQHF
J: TRBJ2-1; D: -; size: -; V: TRBV9; DNA: TGTGCCAGCAGCGTAAGCGAGCGGGTCTACAATGAGCAGTTCTTC; CDR3: CASSVSERVYNEQFF
J: TRBJ2-5; D: TRBD2; size: -; V: TRBV4-1; DNA: TGCGCCAGCAGCTTGATGGGCGGGAGAGTGGAAGAGACCCAGTACTTC; CDR3: CASSLMGGRVEETQYF
J: TRBJ2-7; D: TRBD2; size: -; V: TRBV19; DNA: TGTGCCAGTAGTATAGGGTCGACTAGCGGGACCCTCTCCTACGAGCAGTACTTC; CDR3: CASSIGSTSGTLSYEQYF
J: TRBJ2-3; D: -; size: -; V: TRBV11-3; DNA: TGTGCCAGCAGCGGAGGTATCCCCGAGACCACAGATACGCAGTATTTT; CDR3: CASSGGIPETTDTQYF
J: TRBJ2-7; D: TRBD2; size: -; V: TRBV12-5; DNA: TGTGCTAGTGGTTGGGGTAGCGGGAGGGCCGGGAACGAGCAGTACTTC; CDR3: CASGWGSGRAGNEQYF
J: TRBJ2-7; D: TRBD1; size: -; V: TRBV27; DNA: TGTGCCAGCAGTTTAGGGCGGACAGGTTCCTACGAGCAGTACTTC; CDR3: CASSLGRTGSYEQYF
J: TRBJ2-4; D: -; size: -; V: TRBV5-1; DNA: TGCGCCAGCAGCCCTGGACACACGGGCGAAAACATTCAGTACTTC; CDR3: CASSPGHTGENIQYF
J: TRBJ2-7; D: -; size: -; V: TRBV7-8; DNA: TGTGCCAGCAGCAAAGGGGGTGGCGGCGGCTACGAGCAGTACTTC; CDR3: CASSKGGGGGYEQYF
J: TRBJ2-1; D: TRBD2; size: -; V: TRBV4-1; DNA: TGCGCCAGCAGACCAGGGACTAGCGGGAGGTCCAGCTCCTACAATGAGCAGTTCTTC; CDR3: CASRPGTSGRSSSYNEQFF
J: TRBJ1-3; D: -; size: few; V: TRBV7-9; DNA: TGTGCCAGCAGCTTAATACGGGCTTACTCTGGAAACACCATATATTTT; CDR3: CASSLIRAYSGNTIYF
J: TRBJ2-1; D: -; size: -; V: TRBV27; DNA: TGTGCCAGCAGTCCGATCCCGAACTCCAGTAATGAGCAGTTCTTC; CDR3: CASSPIPNSSNEQFF
J: TRBJ2-5; D: -; size: -; V: TRBV4-1; DNA: TGCGCCAGCGGATTTCCGGGAGAGACCCAGTACTTC; CDR3: CASGFPGETQYF
J: TRBJ2-1; D: TRBD2; size: -; V: TRBV7-2; DNA: TGTGCCAGCAGCTTGAGAGCGGGAGGCGCCAATGAGCAGTTCTTC; CDR3: CASSLRAGGANEQFF
J: TRBJ2-2; D: TRBD1; size: -; V: TRBV5-1; DNA: TGCGCCAGCAGCAAAGGACAGGACACCGGGGAGCTGTTTTTT; CDR3: CASSKGQDTGELFF
J: TRBJ1-6; D: -; size: -; V: TRBV7-9; DNA: TGTGCCAGCAGGGAGGACGGGGATTCACCCCTCCACTTT; CDR3: CASREDGDSPLHF
J: TRBJ1-4; D: TRBD1; size: -; V: TRBV18; DNA: TGTGCCAGCTCCCCGACAGGGGGTACGGAAAAACTGTTTTTT; CDR3: CASSPTGGTEKLFF
J: TRBJ2-1; D: -; size: few; V: TRBV16; DNA: TGTGCCAGCACCCGCGGCAATGAGCAGTTCTTC; CDR3: CASTRGNEQFF
J: TRBJ2-5; D: -; size: -; V: TRBV20-1; DNA: TGCAGTGCTAGAGACTCAGATACCCAGTACTTC; CDR3: CSARDSDTQYF
J: TRBJ2-1; D: -; size: -; V: TRBV10-2; DNA: TGCGCCGGTGGGACGAGCTCCTACAATGAGCAGTTCTTC; CDR3: CAGGTSSYNEQFF
J: TRBJ2-4; D: TRBD2; size: -; V: TRBV4-2; DNA: TGTGCCAGCAGCCAAGTCGGGGGAGGACTAGCGGAAGCCAAAAACATTCAGTACTTC; CDR3: CASSQVGGGLAEAKNIQYF